Following are 23 T cell receptor beta chains from one sample sequenced in a study of T cell responses to AZD1222 COVID-19 vaccine. Generated by immunoSEQ multiplex PCR, the TCRdb table keeps only in-frame clones and is missing some. Of about 160,000 clones listed, 90% are singletons. This material consisted of peripheral blood, taken on day 0 of AZD1222 vaccination. Receptors were obtained from an adult in good health.

The chain couples TRBV3-1 (or the pseudogene TRBV3-2) to TRBJ1-6; tentative D call: TRBD1 (6 bases). CDR1 and CDR2 from the germline V gene are LGHDT and YNNKEL (reference sequence). V lost 3 bases to trimming and J lost 6 bases, with 15 bases between them. The CDR3 length is 16 residues. In nucleotides, the CDR3 is TGTGCCAGCAGCCAGGACCCGGGGGCTTTTAATTCACCCCTCCACTTT. It is translated as CASSQDPGAFNSPLHF.

This chain's CDR3 is CAGTTGGTQETQYF. CDR3 nucleotide sequence: TGTGCCGGAACAACTGGGGGCACCCAAGAGACCCAGTACTTC. The rearrangement joins TRBV7-9 to TRBJ2-5, with D possibly matching TRBD1 (6 bases). The CDR3 runs 14 residues. V was pared by 11 bases and J by 1 base, with 17 bases between. CDR1 is SEHNR, CDR2 FQNEAQ, per germline (reference sequence).

This chain links TRBV20-1 with TRBJ1-2; D might be TRBD1 (5 bases). There are 11 residues in the CDR3. Germline CDR1 DFQATT, CDR2 SNEGSKA (reference sequence). V lost 7 bases and J 7 bases, leaving 13 bases between the germline ends. The CDR3 region has the DNA TGCAGTGGGGCAGGGCGAATTGGCTACACCTTC. The encoded protein is CSGAGRIGYTF.

V gene TRBV6-5 combines with J gene TRBJ2-1; 9 nucleotides match TRBD2. The germline gives CDR1 MNHEY, CDR2 SVGAGI. With V trimmed by 6 bases and J by 0 bases, 3 bases remained unmatched. The CDR3 runs to 15 residues. The chain's CDR3 is CASSLAGASYNEQFF. CDR3 DNA: TGTGCCAGCAGCTTAGCGGGGGCCTCCTACAATGAGCAGTTCTTC.

This clone appeared once. The chain joins TRBV19 to TRBJ2-5; the D gene is possibly TRBD2 (5 bases). CDR1 is LNHDA, CDR2 SQIVND, per germline (reference sequence). The CDR3 loop spans 16 amino acids. Trimming took off 4 bases at V and 3 bases at J, with 18 bases between the two ends. CDR3 amino acids: CASSNPRRPGEETQYF. For the CDR3, the DNA is TGTGCCAGTAGTAACCCCCGCCGACCCGGGGAAGAGACCCAGTACTTC.

This rearrangement joins TRBV5-1 to TRBJ1-1; D is uncertain. Germline V CDR1 and CDR2: SGHRS, YFSETQ. Trimming took off 1 base at V and 7 bases at J, with 11 bases between the two ends. The CDR3 is made up of 13 amino acids. CDR3 protein: CASSLSLGNEAFF. CDR3 nucleotides: TGCGCCAGCAGCTTGTCCCTGGGAAATGAAGCTTTCTTT.

The chain is built from TRBV28 and TRBJ1-4; D is perhaps TRBD1 (6 bases). There are 18 residues in the CDR3. CDR1 is MDHEN and CDR2 is SYDVKM in the germline V gene. Trimming shortened V by 0 bases and J by 0 bases, and 14 bases separated the two germline ends. This CDR3 is CASSLWDSIFSTNEKLFF. Here the CDR3 DNA reads TGTGCCAGCAGTTTATGGGACAGCATTTTTTCAACTAATGAAAAACTGTTTTTT.

This clone occurred a few times. The chain joins TRBV4-3 to TRBJ1-6; 8 bases align to TRBD1. Germline values: CDR1 LGHNA, CDR2 YSLEER. V shed 3 bases and J 8 bases; nucleotides not matched to a gene: 9. This CDR3 comprises 16 residues. The CDR3 coding sequence is TGCGCCAGCAGCCAGGAAAAAACAGGGGGGTATTCACCCCTCCACTTT. Encoded protein: CASSQEKTGGYSPLHF.

The rearrangement links TRBV5-1 to TRBJ1-6; TRBD1 agrees at 8 bases. CDR1 is SGHRS and CDR2 is YFSETQ in the germline V gene. This CDR3 region has 16 residues. With V trimmed by 1 base and J by 7 bases, 7 bases remained unmatched. As DNA, the CDR3 is TGCGCCAGCAGCTTGTCCGGACAGGGAACGAATTCACCCCTCCACTTT. It codes for CASSLSGQGTNSPLHF.

The chain carries TRBV4-2 and TRBJ2-1; D possibly corresponds to TRBD2 (5 bases). Germline assignment: CDR1 LGHNA and CDR2 YNFKEQ. The germline V and J ends were trimmed by 0 bases and 8 bases, with 11 bases remaining between them. The CDR3 totals 14 residues. The chain's CDR3 is CASSQDRGSDEQFF. DNA for the CDR3: TGTGCCAGCAGCCAAGATCGAGGGTCGGATGAGCAGTTCTTC.

V is TRBV5-6 and J is TRBJ1-1, with no clear D. Trimming removed 0 bases at V and 0 bases at J, with 9 bases between. CDR1 SGHDT and CDR2 YYEEEE come from the germline V gene. The CDR3 is 15 residues long. The CDR3 region has the DNA TGTGCCAGCAGCTTGGCGGGCCTTCTGAACACTGAAGCTTTCTTT. It specifies CASSLAGLLNTEAFF.

This rearrangement joins TRBV28 to TRBJ2-3, with D uncertain. This CDR3 has 15 amino acids. The germline CDR1 and CDR2 sequences are MDHEN and SYDVKM. V lost 3 bases and J lost 5, with 15 bases in between. CDR3 loop: CASSFLYGDGDTQYF. The CDR3 DNA follows: TGTGCCAGCAGTTTTCTTTATGGTGATGGAGATACGCAGTATTTT.

The J gene is TRBJ1-4, the V gene TRBV6-1; D is ambiguous. Trimming took off 3 bases at V and 0 bases at J, with 5 bases between the two ends. The CDR3 is made up of 14 amino acids. Germline CDR1 reads MNHNS; CDR2 reads SASEGT. The CDR3 coding sequence is TGTGCCAGCAGTGACACAGCAACTAATGAAAAACTGTTTTTT. Protein sequence: CASSDTATNEKLFF.

The chain recombines TRBV30 with TRBJ1-1; maybe TRBD1 (5 bases). The length of the CDR3 is 13 residues. Trimming pared 5 bases from V and 6 bases from J, leaving 16 bases between. Germline CDR1 and CDR2: GTSNPN and SVGIG (reference sequence). The CDR3 nucleotides are TGTGCCTGGGCCCCAGGGAATATAGCTGAAGCTTTCTTT. Its protein product is CAWAPGNIAEAFF.

The gene calls are TRBV28 and TRBJ1-1, with unresolved D. This CDR3 region has 11 residues. V gave up 10 bases and J gave up 4 bases, with 10 bases separating them. Germline assignment: CDR1 MDHEN and CDR2 SYDVKM. CDR3 region: CATNSGTEAFF. As DNA, the CDR3 is TGTGCCACCAACTCTGGCACTGAAGCTTTCTTT.

This chain's CDR3 is CASSPQGQFNSPLHF. The CDR3 bases are TGTGCCAGCAGTCCCCAGGGACAGTTTAATTCACCCCTCCACTTT. V is TRBV28 and J is TRBJ1-6; 7 bases line up with TRBD1. CDR1 is MDHEN and CDR2 is SYDVKM in the germline V gene. Losses at the gene ends were 5 bases for V and 6 bases for J; bases not matched to a gene: 7. This CDR3 is 15 amino acids long.

This chain joins TRBV7-2 and TRBJ1-3, with 7 bases fitting TRBD1. CDR3 length: 18 residues. The V gene's germline CDR1 is SGHTA and CDR2 FQGNSA. After removal of 0 bases from V and 0 bases from J, the junction contained 8 bases not matched to a gene. Here the CDR3 reads CASSLAYLRTGSGNTIYF. The DNA for the CDR3 is TGTGCCAGCAGCTTAGCTTACCTTAGGACAGGCTCTGGAAACACCATATATTTT. Full variable domain (missing parts from reference TRBV7-2 and TRBJ1-3): GAGVSQSPSNKVTEKGKDVELRCDPISGHTALYWYRQSLGQGLEFLIYFQGNSAPDKSGLPSDRFSAERTGGSVSTLTIQRTQQEDSAVYLCASSLAYLRTGSGNTIYFGEGSWLTVV.

The CDR3 reads CASSEPGASSYEQYF. The CDR3 bases are TGTGCCAGCAGTGAACCGGGGGCGAGCTCCTACGAGCAGTACTTC. The chain has TRBV2 and TRBJ2-7; D is possibly TRBD1 or TRBD2 (6 bases each). Germline loops: CDR1 SNHLY, CDR2 FYNNEI. V was pared by 2 bases and J by 0 bases, with 11 bases between. The CDR3 contains 15 residues.

This chain joins TRBV29-1 and TRBJ2-3; 9 bases map to TRBD1. Trimming removed 0 bases from V and 3 bases from J; junction bases left unmatched: 1. The CDR3 length is 14 residues. CDR1 is SQVTM, CDR2 ANQGSEA, per germline. CDR3 DNA sequence: TGCAGCGTTGAAGAGGGACAGGGAACAGATACGCAGTATTTT. It codes for CSVEEGQGTDTQYF.

The rearrangement joins TRBV10-3 to TRBJ2-3; D is undetermined. Trimming shortened V by 8 bases and J by 0 bases, and 9 bases separated the two germline ends. This CDR3 comprises 13 residues. CDR1 is ENHRY and CDR2 is SYGVKD in the germline V gene. The CDR3 sequence: CAIQDRSTDTQYF. Here the CDR3 DNA reads TGTGCCATCCAAGATAGGAGCACAGATACGCAGTATTTT.

The rearrangement joins TRBV28 to TRBJ1-1; D gene ambiguous. CDR1 is MDHEN and CDR2 is SYDVKM in the germline V gene. The CDR3 extends over 14 amino acids. V was clipped by 8 bases and J by 7 bases, with 20 bases between them. For the CDR3, the DNA is TGTGCCAGCGTATTCTCCAGAACCGCGCTTGAAGCTTTCTTT. It specifies CASVFSRTALEAFF.

The J gene is TRBJ1-6, the V gene TRBV19, with D uncertain. Trimming removed 7 bases at V and 7 bases at J, with 11 bases between. Germline V lookup: CDR1 LNHDA, CDR2 SQIVND (reference sequence). CDR3 length: 13 amino acids. As DNA, the CDR3 is TGTGCCAGTATTGAACAGAAAAATTCACCCCTCCACTTT. This encodes CASIEQKNSPLHF.

V gene TRBV6-5 combines with J gene TRBJ1-1; 9 bases map to TRBD1. V shed 4 bases and J 1 base; nucleotides not matched to a gene: 7. The germline V gene encodes CDR1 MNHEY and CDR2 SVGAGI. The CDR3 runs to 16 residues. The CDR3 DNA is TGTGCCAGCAGTTCTTACAGGGGGCTTGGGAACACTGAAGCTTTCTTT. It translates to CASSSYRGLGNTEAFF.